Below are 23 T cell receptor beta chains sequenced from a single sample in a study of identical twins. TCRdb ran MiXCR on the 5' RACE reads and lists one entry per CDR3 protein. The table records some 690,000 distinct CDR3 sequences, over 20% of them present only once. These data are also associated with another study on T cells expressing NK-cell markers.

Sample: PBMCs. These TCRs come from a woman between 18 and 29 years old in good health.

The genes are TRBV4-3 and TRBJ2-1; maybe TRBD2 (6 bases). The CDR3 totals 14 residues. The V gene's germline CDR1 is LGHNA and CDR2 YSLEER. V dropped 3 bases and J dropped 6 bases, with 12 bases sitting between them. In nucleotides, the CDR3 is TGCGCCAGCAGCCAGGGGGGTCCGGGCAATGAGCAGTTCTTC. This encodes CASSQGGPGNEQFF.

The table lists this clonotype with many counts. The rearrangement joins TRBV3-1 to TRBJ2-2, with no clear D. Germline CDR1 LGHDT, CDR2 YNNKEL (reference sequence). The CDR3 consists of 14 residues. Trimming took off 1 base at V and 0 bases at J, with 3 bases between the two ends. CDR3 coding DNA: TGTGCCAGCAGCCAAGCTGCGAACACCGGGGAGCTGTTTTTT. Its translation is CASSQAANTGELFF.

CDR3 amino acids: CATSGGEQAYNEQFF. In DNA form, the CDR3 reads TGTGCCACCAGTGGAGGGGAACAAGCCTACAATGAGCAGTTCTTC. The rearrangement uses TRBV24-1 and TRBJ2-1; the D call may be TRBD1 or TRBD2 (5 bases each). Trimming cost V 5 bases and J 2 bases, with 12 bases left between them. The germline V gene has CDR1 KGHDR and CDR2 SFDVKD. The CDR3 runs 15 residues.

There are a few counts of this clonotype. V gene TRBV29-1 combines with J gene TRBJ1-2, with no clear D. The germline V and J ends were trimmed by 6 bases and 0 bases, with 8 bases remaining between them. This CDR3 comprises 12 residues. Per the germline V gene, CDR1 is SQVTM and CDR2 is ANQGSEA. The CDR3 coding sequence is TGCAGCGTGGTCTCAGCTAACTATGGCTACACCTTC. Protein sequence: CSVVSANYGYTF. The full variable domain, with the rest looked up from reference TRBV29-1 and TRBJ1-2, is SAVISQKPSRDICQRGTSLTIQCQVDSQVTMMFWYRQQPGQSLTLIATANQGSEATYESGFVIDKFPISRPNLTFSTLTVSNMSPEDSSIYLCSVVSANYGYTFGSGTRLTVV.

This clonotype turned up a few times. Here the CDR3 omits its conserved ending phenylalanine or tryptophan, so a read error is the likely source. The DNA is left out, because the CDR3 cannot be placed on it with certainty; the CDR3 is given as TCRdb lists it. The chain is built from TRBV7-9 and TRBJ2-1; TRBD2 is the table's D call and was not checked against the DNA. The CDR3 adds up to 13 amino acids, both ends counted. CDR1 is SEHNR, CDR2 FQNEAQ, per germline (reference sequence). Here the CDR3 reads CASSLGLGREPLS.

The chain is built from TRBV12-3 or TRBV12-4 and TRBJ2-4; possible D gene TRBD2, 5 bases. V shed 4 bases and J shed 5 bases, with 6 bases lying between them. The CDR3 covers 12 residues. The CDR3 region has the DNA TGTGCCAGCAGTTACGGGGAAAACATTCAGTACTTC. Translation: CASSYGENIQYF.

A few counts support this clonotype. The genes are TRBV29-1 and TRBJ2-7; tentatively, D is TRBD2 (6 bases). The V gene's germline CDR1 is SQVTM and CDR2 ANQGSEA. This CDR3 is 13 amino acids long. Between the trimmed V and J ends, which lost 5 bases and 1 base, there was a span of 12 bases. Written as DNA, the CDR3 is TGCAGCGTTTTCCGGGAGCCGTCCTACGAGCAGTACTTC. Amino acid sequence: CSVFREPSYEQYF.

The chain recombines TRBV20-1 with TRBJ2-1; the D is unclear. V was pared by 6 bases and J by 2 bases, with 8 bases between. CDR1 is DFQATT and CDR2 is SNEGSKA in the germline V gene (reference sequence). The CDR3 has 12 amino acids. The CDR3: CSAPRPYNEQFF. The CDR3 DNA reads as TGCAGTGCCCCCAGGCCCTACAATGAGCAGTTCTTC.

This clonotype was counted many times. V gene TRBV11-1 combines with J gene TRBJ2-1; D is unclear. Trimming removed 0 bases at V and 8 bases at J, with 17 bases between. The CDR3 is made up of 16 amino acids. CDR1 and CDR2 from the germline V gene are SGHAT and FQDESV (reference sequence). CDR3 region: CASSLAPPVDADEQFF. The CDR3 DNA reads TGTGCCAGCAGCTTAGCGCCCCCGGTTGACGCCGATGAGCAGTTCTTC.

This clonotype appeared a few times. This chain uses TRBV7-2 with TRBJ2-1, with TRBD2 matching over 9 bases. CDR1 is SGHTA, CDR2 FQGNSA, per germline. The length of the CDR3 is 17 residues. The junction had 9 bases not matched to a gene; V was cut back by 1 base and J by 5 bases. The CDR3 nucleotides are TGTGCCAGCAGCTTAGTGAGGCGGGAGGGCCGGAACAATGAGCAGTTCTTC. As protein: CASSLVRREGRNNEQFF.

This clonotype was observed a handful of times. The chain is built from TRBV5-1 and TRBJ2-3; D is unclear. The length of the CDR3 is 14 residues. The ends were cut back, 5 bases at V and 5 bases at J, with 15 bases in the middle. Germline CDR1 SGHRS, CDR2 YFSETQ. CDR3 DNA sequence: TGCGCCAGCAGACCCGGCTTTTCGCTAGATACGCAGTATTTT. It is translated as CASRPGFSLDTQYF.

This clonotype has only a few counts. The chain combines TRBV5-1 with TRBJ2-5; 8 bases match TRBD1. V gave up 6 bases and J gave up 5 bases; unmatched junction bases: 9. Germline V gene data show CDR1 as SGHRS and CDR2 as YFSETQ. The length of the CDR3 is 14 residues. CDR3 residues: CASTMQGAGETQYF. CDR3 in DNA: TGCGCCAGCACGATGCAGGGGGCCGGGGAGACCCAGTACTTC.

This clonotype was seen more than once but under ten times. The rearrangement uses TRBV20-1 and TRBJ2-6, with D uncertain. The V and J ends lost 1 base and 4 bases respectively, with 5 bases between them. The CDR3 spans 13 residues. From germline, CDR1 is DFQATT and CDR2 SNEGSKA (reference sequence). CDR3 sequence reads: CSARGYGANVLTF. The CDR3 DNA is TGCAGTGCTAGAGGCTACGGGGCCAACGTCCTGACTTTC.

This clonotype has only a few counts. The genes are TRBV3-1 and TRBJ2-1; 7 bases are shared with TRBD1. This CDR3 contains 13 residues. V was pared by 2 bases and J by 10 bases, with 5 bases of the junction left unmatched. The germline V gene has CDR1 LGHDT and CDR2 YNNKEL (reference sequence). This CDR3 reads CASSQYRGVEQFF. DNA for the CDR3: TGTGCCAGCAGCCAATACAGGGGCGTCGAGCAGTTCTTC.

This clonotype was found a few times. The chain links TRBV7-9 to TRBJ2-7; 8 nucleotides align to TRBD2. J lost 5 bases, V lost 3 bases, and 12 bases had no gene match. The CDR3 is made up of 16 amino acids. Germline CDR1 reads SEHNR; CDR2 reads FQNEAQ (reference sequence). In nucleotides, the CDR3 is TGTGCCAGCAGCTTCGCCGCAACGGGACTAGGAGACGAGCAGTACTTC. This sequence encodes CASSFAATGLGDEQYF. Full variable domain (remainder filled in from reference TRBV7-9 and TRBJ2-7): DTGVSQNPRHKITKRGQNVTFRCDPISEHNRLYWYRQTLGQGPEFLTYFQNEAQLEKSRLLSDRFSAERPKGSFSTLEIQRTEQGDSAMYLCASSFAATGLGDEQYFGPGTRLTVT.

The chain couples TRBV20-1 to TRBJ1-2, with D possibly being TRBD1 (5 bases). The CDR3 length is 13 residues. V lost 3 bases and J 2 bases, leaving 10 bases between the germline ends. Germline assignment: CDR1 DFQATT and CDR2 SNEGSKA (reference sequence). CDR3 protein: CSASRQTNYGYTF. The CDR3 region has the DNA TGCAGTGCTAGTAGACAGACCAACTATGGCTACACCTTC.

This clonotype was seen only a few times. This chain connects TRBV7-9 to TRBJ1-6, with D perhaps matching TRBD1 (5 bases). V was cut by 0 bases and J by 4 bases, with 7 bases left in between. CDR3 length equals 15 residues. Germline V CDR1 and CDR2: SEHNR, FQNEAQ (reference sequence). CDR3 in amino acids: CASSLAGGYNSPLHF. In DNA form, the CDR3 reads TGTGCCAGCAGCTTAGCGGGGGGTTATAATTCACCCCTCCACTTT. Full variable domain (remainder filled in from reference TRBV7-9 and TRBJ1-6): DTGVSQNPRHKITKRGQNVTFRCDPISEHNRLYWYRQTLGQGPEFLTYFQNEAQLEKSRLLSDRFSAERPKGSFSTLEIQRTEQGDSAMYLCASSLAGGYNSPLHFGNGTRLTVT.

This clonotype was counted a few times. This chain connects TRBV18 to TRBJ2-1, with D perhaps assigned TRBD1 or TRBD2 (5 bases each). This CDR3 region has 13 residues. V gave up 6 bases and J gave up 5 bases, with 11 bases separating them. Per the germline V gene, CDR1 is KGHSH and CDR2 is LQKENI. CDR3 sequence (DNA): TGTGCCAGCTCCGGGACGTCCGACAATGAGCAGTTCTTC. Its protein is CASSGTSDNEQFF.

The chain has TRBV20-1 and TRBJ2-3; possibly TRBD1 or TRBD2 for D (5 bases each). The V gene lost 3 bases and the J gene lost 4 bases, with 17 bases spanning the gap. This CDR3 has 15 amino acids. Germline lookup yields CDR1 DFQATT and CDR2 SNEGSKA (reference sequence). The CDR3 nucleotides are TGCAGTGCTAGGTTAAGATCGGGGCCACCAGATACGCAGTATTTT. Its protein product is CSARLRSGPPDTQYF.

This clonotype showed up many times. V usage is TRBV11-1 and J usage is TRBJ2-7, with 7 bases aligning to TRBD2. CDR1 SGHAT and CDR2 FQDESV come from the germline V gene (reference sequence). J gave up 1 base and V 7 bases, and 10 bases lay outside the gene matches. The CDR3 has 15 amino acids. CDR3 sequence: CASTPGRGRSYEQYF. In nucleotides, the CDR3 is TGTGCCAGCACCCCTGGGAGGGGCCGATCCTACGAGCAGTACTTC.

This clonotype appeared many times. V and J are TRBV11-3 and TRBJ2-1; tentatively, D is TRBD2 (5 bases). V lost 1 base to trimming and J lost 3 bases, with 7 bases between them. The CDR3 is 14 amino acids. Germline CDR1 is SGHNT and CDR2 is YENEEA. CDR3 nucleotide sequence: TGTGCCAGCAGCTTAGCGGGGAACTACAATGAGCAGTTCTTC. It is translated as CASSLAGNYNEQFF.

J is TRBJ2-7 and V is TRBV7-2; 11 bases map to TRBD2. V lost 9 bases, J lost 1 base, and 11 bases stayed unmatched. This CDR3 region has 16 residues. Germline CDR1 SGHTA, CDR2 FQGNSA. In nucleotides, the CDR3 is TGTGCCAGGGGACTCCCCGGGACTAGCGGATCCTACGAGCAGTACTTC. Protein product: CARGLPGTSGSYEQYF.

This clonotype turned up a few times. The chain joins TRBV5-1 to TRBJ2-3; the D is unclear. The germline gives CDR1 SGHRS, CDR2 YFSETQ. This CDR3 is 16 amino acids long. The germline V and J ends were trimmed by 4 bases and 0 bases, with 15 bases remaining between them. CDR3 DNA: TGCGCCAGCAGCCGCGACATATCGTCTAGCACAGATACGCAGTATTTT. Translated: CASSRDISSSTDTQYF. Combining the CDR3 with reference TRBV5-1 and TRBJ2-3 gives the whole variable domain KAGVTQTPRYLIKTRGQQVTLSCSPISGHRSVSWYQQTPGQGLQFLFEYFSETQRNKGNFPGRFSGRQFSNSRSEMNVSTLELGDSALYLCASSRDISSSTDTQYFGPGTRLTVL.